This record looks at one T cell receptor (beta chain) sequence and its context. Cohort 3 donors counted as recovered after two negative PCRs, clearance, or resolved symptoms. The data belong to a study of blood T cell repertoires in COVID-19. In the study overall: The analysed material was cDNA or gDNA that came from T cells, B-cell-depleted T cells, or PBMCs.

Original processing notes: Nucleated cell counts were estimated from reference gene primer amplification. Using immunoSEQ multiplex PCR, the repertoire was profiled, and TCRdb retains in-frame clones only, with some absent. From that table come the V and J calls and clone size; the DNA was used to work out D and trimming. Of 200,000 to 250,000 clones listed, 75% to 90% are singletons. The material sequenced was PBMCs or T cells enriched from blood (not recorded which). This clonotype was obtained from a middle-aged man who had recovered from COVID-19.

The CDR3, as DNA: TGTGCCAGCAGCCCTACGAAAAGTCAGGGGGCCAAAAACATTCAGTACTTC. This gives the protein CASSPTKSQGAKNIQYF. V and J are TRBV3-1 (or the pseudogene TRBV3-2) and TRBJ2-4; weak D call: TRBD1 (6 bases). The germline V and J ends were trimmed by 4 bases and 1 base, with 17 bases remaining between them. The CDR3 spans 17 residues. CDR1 LGHDT and CDR2 YNNKEL come from the germline V gene (reference sequence).